The 25 T cell receptor beta chains presented below share a single source sample, sequenced in a study of blood T cells in healthy people across ages. Using a J-beta primer mix together with a sample-barcoded 5' primer, a second PCR was run for about 7 to 12 cycles. TCRdb re-called the 5' RACE reads with MiXCR, one entry per CDR3 protein. This sample has about 970,000 distinct CDR3 sequences, with about 51% found just once. The sample was blood. The receptors were sampled from a woman aged 55-70 years in good health.

This sequence joins TRBV3-1 and TRBJ1-1; TRBD1 aligns across 8 bases. The V segment lost 1 base and the J segment 1 base; nucleotides outside the gene matches: 8. The CDR3 has 17 amino acids. Germline loops: CDR1 LGHDT, CDR2 YNNKEL (reference sequence). Written as DNA, the CDR3 is TGTGCCAGCAGCCAAGGACAGGGGTCCGTTTCGAACACTGAAGCTTTCTTT. It encodes CASSQGQGSVSNTEAFF.

In its sample, this clonotype was seen a few times. The gene calls are TRBV28 and TRBJ2-3, with D uncertain. The CDR3 runs 13 residues. With 7 bases removed from V and 4 bases from J, the gap between germline ends came to 12 bases. CDR1 and CDR2 (germline): MDHEN, SYDVKM. This chain's CDR3 is CASNPNRADTQYF. CDR3 DNA: TGTGCCAGCAACCCCAACCGGGCAGATACGCAGTATTTT.

This clonotype was seen a few times. The chain combines TRBV21-1 with TRBJ2-4; the table calls TRBD2, which could not be checked here. TRBV21-1 is a known pseudogene. This CDR3 has 18 amino acids. The CDR3, as DNA: TGTGCCAGCAGCAAAGAACCCTTTTGGACTCTAGCCAAAAACATTCAGTACTTC. Protein sequence: CASSKEPFWTLAKNIQYF.

This clonotype was recorded a few times. CDR3 bases: TGTGCCATCAGTCAGACTAGCGGGAGTAGCTCTGGGGCCAACGTCCTGACTTTC. Amino acids: CAISQTSGSSSGANVLTF. V usage is TRBV10-3 and J usage is TRBJ2-6, with 12 nucleotides matching TRBD2. Germline V gives CDR1 ENHRY, CDR2 SYGVKD. The V segment lost 5 bases and the J segment 0 bases; nucleotides outside the gene matches: 5. The CDR3 is 18 residues long.

The V call is TRBV6-2 or TRBV6-3, the J call TRBJ2-7, with D perhaps TRBD1 (5 bases). This CDR3 is 16 amino acids long. Between the trimmed V and J ends, which lost 8 bases and 0 bases, there was a span of 20 bases. CDR1 is MNHEY and CDR2 is SVGEGT in the germline V gene. This CDR3 is CASGSHLQVLSYEQYF. Written as DNA, the CDR3 is TGTGCCAGCGGGTCTCACTTACAGGTCCTCTCCTACGAGCAGTACTTC.

The V gene is TRBV5-6, the J gene TRBJ2-1; 8 bases agree with TRBD2. The CDR3 sequence is 15 residues long. Looked up from germline, CDR1 is SGHDT and CDR2 is YYEEEE. V was pared by 1 base and J by 6 bases, with 6 bases of the junction left unmatched. The CDR3 DNA reads as TGTGCCAGCAGCTTGAGCGGGAGTTTAGGCAATGAGCAGTTCTTC. Protein product: CASSLSGSLGNEQFF.

This chain joins TRBV20-1 and TRBJ2-1; tentatively, D is TRBD2 (6 bases). Germline V gives CDR1 DFQATT, CDR2 SNEGSKA (reference sequence). The V gene lost 0 bases and the J gene lost 0 bases, with 6 bases spanning the gap. The length of the CDR3 is 14 residues. The CDR3 DNA reads TGCAGTGCTAGAGACGGGGGCTCCTACAATGAGCAGTTCTTC. Protein product: CSARDGGSYNEQFF.

This clonotype was counted at least ten times. This chain uses TRBV5-6 with TRBJ2-1; 10 nucleotides match TRBD2. The CDR3 totals 18 residues. The germline gives CDR1 SGHDT, CDR2 YYEEEE. The J segment lost 1 base and the V segment lost 2 bases, leaving 9 bases of the junction unmatched. The CDR3 DNA reads as TGTGCCAGCAGCTTCCTCCTAGCGGGAGTGGGGTCCTACAATGAGCAGTTCTTC. This encodes CASSFLLAGVGSYNEQFF.

The chain has TRBV30 and TRBJ2-5, with TRBD1 matching 10 bases. CDR3 length: 16 residues. After removal of 0 bases from V and 2 bases from J, the junction contained 6 bases not matched to a gene. The germline gives CDR1 GTSNPN, CDR2 SVGIG (reference sequence). CDR3 bases: TGTGCCTGGAGTGTACCTAGGACAGGGGGACAAGAGACCCAGTACTTC. Translated: CAWSVPRTGGQETQYF.

The chain employs TRBV28 and TRBJ1-1; 7 bases are shared with TRBD1. The ends lost 3 bases at V and 10 bases at J; junction bases unmatched: 14. Germline V CDR1 and CDR2: MDHEN, SYDVKM. The CDR3 sequence is 15 residues long. For the CDR3, the DNA is TGTGCCAGCAGTTTTGGGAACAGGGGACAGAGAGTAGCTTTCTTT. It translates to CASSFGNRGQRVAFF.

The chain is built from TRBV15 and TRBJ2-1; 11 positions match TRBD2. Trimming took 3 bases from V and 10 from J; bases not matched to a gene: 8. Germline V gene data show CDR1 as LNHNV and CDR2 as YYDKDF (reference sequence). This CDR3 is built from 15 residues. CDR3 bases: TGTGCCACCAGCAGGCTGACTAGCGGGGCCCGGGAGCAGTTCTTC. Protein: CATSRLTSGAREQFF.

The chain joins TRBV2 to TRBJ2-1; D is undetermined. Judging by the DNA end, TRBJ2-7 fits better; the J call may be wrong. Germline V gene data show CDR1 as SNHLY and CDR2 as FYNNEI. The CDR3 has 14 residues. CDR3 protein: CASSELGSYNEQYF. Written as DNA, the CDR3 is TGTGCCAGCAGTGAGTTGGGCTCCTACAATGAGCAGTACTTC.

The chain is built from TRBV24-1 and TRBJ1-1, with TRBD1 as a possible D gene (5 bases). V lost 9 bases and J 0 bases, leaving 22 bases between the germline ends. CDR1 KGHDR and CDR2 SFDVKD come from the germline V gene. The CDR3 loop spans 17 amino acids. CDR3 nucleotide sequence: TGTGCCACCGTTGCCGAGACAGCGGATTTTCTGAACACTGAAGCTTTCTTT. Encoded protein: CATVAETADFLNTEAFF.

This clonotype was detected a few times. The chain is built from TRBV4-1 and TRBJ2-3; 10 bases fit TRBD2. The CDR3 is 16 residues long. Germline trimming cut 0 bases from V and 8 bases from J; bases unmatched to any gene: 8. Germline assignment: CDR1 MGHRA and CDR2 YSYEKL. The CDR3 loop is CASSQDFGTSEFTQYF. The CDR3, as DNA: TGCGCCAGCAGCCAAGACTTCGGGACTAGCGAATTTACGCAGTATTTT.

The chain employs TRBV3-1 and TRBJ2-7, with D perhaps TRBD1 (6 bases). The germline V and J ends were trimmed by 2 bases and 1 base, with 12 bases remaining between them. The CDR3 is 15 residues long. The germline V gene has CDR1 LGHDT and CDR2 YNNKEL (reference sequence). DNA of the CDR3: TGTGCCAGCAGCCAAACAGGGATTTTTTCCTACGAGCAGTACTTC. This gives the protein CASSQTGIFSYEQYF.

This clonotype showed up just a few times. The rearrangement joins TRBV20-1 to TRBJ2-7; 10 bases map to TRBD2. This CDR3 comprises 13 residues. The V gene end was trimmed by 4 bases and the J gene end by 6 bases; junction bases not matched to a gene: 6. Germline CDR1 is DFQATT and CDR2 is SNEGSKA (reference sequence). CDR3 coding DNA: TGCAGTGCTAATCTAGCGGGAGTGGGCGAGCAGTACTTC. It yields the protein CSANLAGVGEQYF.

This clonotype was seen just once. V usage is TRBV9 and J usage is TRBJ2-6; 11 nucleotides align to TRBD1. V dropped 3 bases and J dropped 4; count of bases not matched to a gene: 6. The CDR3 sequence is 17 residues long. Per germline, CDR1 SGDLS and CDR2 YYNGEE. The chain's CDR3 is CASSAGQGAGGANVLTF. The CDR3 bases are TGTGCCAGCAGCGCAGGACAGGGGGCTGGCGGGGCCAACGTCCTGACTTTC.

This clonotype has just a few counts. The chain is built from TRBV27 and TRBJ2-1; maybe TRBD1 (6 bases). Germline CDR1 and CDR2: MNHEY and SMNVEV (reference sequence). The length of the CDR3 is 14 residues. With 7 bases removed from V and 3 bases from J, the gap between germline ends came to 13 bases. In nucleotides, the CDR3 is TGTGCCAGCAAACCGGGACAACTCTACAATGAGCAGTTCTTC. Amino acid sequence: CASKPGQLYNEQFF.

The genes are TRBV4-3 and TRBJ2-4, with D unresolved. V dropped 3 bases and J dropped 3 bases, with 24 bases sitting between them. This CDR3 spans 19 amino acids. Germline CDR1 is LGHNA and CDR2 is YSLEER. This CDR3 reads CASSHTYGQIPVVKNIQYF. CDR3 in DNA: TGCGCCAGCAGCCACACCTATGGGCAGATTCCGGTGGTCAAAAACATTCAGTACTTC.

The chain has TRBV7-2 and TRBJ2-7; D possibly corresponds to TRBD2 (7 bases). The CDR3 consists of 12 residues. The V end was cut by 7 bases, the J end by 10 bases, with 17 bases between. CDR1 and CDR2 (germline): SGHTA, FQGNSA. The CDR3 region has the DNA TGTGCCAGCATCTTTACTCCGGGGGGCCAGTACTTC. Protein product: CASIFTPGGQYF.

This clonotype was seen a few times. V usage is TRBV7-2 and J usage is TRBJ1-2; TRBD1 is a possible D gene (5 bases). V was cut by 5 bases and J by 2 bases, with 27 bases left in between. The V gene's germline CDR1 is SGHTA and CDR2 FQGNSA. The CDR3 is 19 amino acids. The CDR3 DNA follows: TGTGCCAGCAGCGGCAGGGTTCGCGGAGTCTCTACTCGAAACTATGGCTACACCTTC. Encoded protein: CASSGRVRGVSTRNYGYTF.

This clonotype has just one count. The chain links TRBV12-3 or TRBV12-4 to TRBJ2-1; a possible D gene is TRBD2 (7 bases). The ends were cut back, 8 bases at V and 8 bases at J, with 22 bases in the middle. This CDR3 is built from 15 residues. The CDR3 spells CASPGTGAAGHEQFF. CDR3 in DNA: TGTGCCAGCCCCGGGACGGGGGCAGCGGGGCATGAGCAGTTCTTC.

The J gene is TRBJ1-2, the V gene TRBV7-2; D unresolved. With 2 bases removed from V and 8 bases from J, the gap between germline ends came to 12 bases. This CDR3 region has 13 residues. Per the germline V gene, CDR1 is SGHTA and CDR2 is FQGNSA. The CDR3 DNA follows: TGTGCCAGCAGCTTAAATGAGGGTCGCGGCTACACCTTC. Protein sequence: CASSLNEGRGYTF.

Concerning this clonotype itself: At one end, the junction sequence differs from germline, possibly due to a read error. V is TRBV20-1 and J is TRBJ1-5; maybe TRBD1 (6 bases). Germline V gene sequence: CDR1 DFQATT, CDR2 SNEGSKA (reference sequence). The CDR3 length is 13 residues. The CDR3 DNA is TGTAGTGCGAACAGGGATAGCAATCAGCCCCAGCATTTT. It is translated as CSANRDSNQPQHF.

This clonotype was recorded only once. The chain couples TRBV3-1 to TRBJ2-5; a possible D gene is TRBD1 (6 bases). This CDR3 contains 13 residues. Per the germline V gene, CDR1 is LGHDT and CDR2 is YNNKEL (reference sequence). The germline V and J ends were trimmed by 2 bases and 13 bases, with 17 bases remaining between them. The CDR3 DNA reads TGTGCCAGCAGCCAACCAAGGACAGCCTGGCGGTACTTC. Translating it yields CASSQPRTAWRYF.